This T cell receptor beta chain was captured by sequencing in a study of technical replicates of blood from several donors. Here immunoSEQ multiplex PCR was the method, and the copy in TCRdb shows in-frame clones only, minus some. The table has tens of thousands of clones, roughly 98% seen once. CDR1 ENHRY and CDR2 SYGVKD come from the germline V gene. V gave up 3 bases and J gave up 4 bases; unmatched junction bases: 5. This CDR3 comprises 15 residues. The sequence came from a human donor in good health. The genes are TRBV10-3 and TRBJ2-1, with TRBD2 matching 8 bases. Sequencing was performed on T cells isolated from PBMCs. The CDR3, as DNA: TGTGCCATCAGTGACCTACTAGCGGCATACAATGAGCAGTTCTTC. Translation: CAISDLLAAYNEQFF.